This is a list of T cell receptor beta chains from one sample in a study of CD4 and CD8 cells across lung adenocarcinoma regions. TCRdb called the PCR reads again in MiXCR, with one record for every CDR3 protein. The data contain approximately 16,000 distinct CDR3 sequences, approximately 50% of them singletons. The sample comprised CD8+ T cells from the center of a lung tumor. The receptors derive from a female donor with lung adenocarcinoma. The CD4 and CD8 labels of this study may be unreliable. Both conserved end residues are part of each CDR3. The order of the fields is CDR3 length, D gene, J gene, V gene, clone size, CDR3 protein, CDR3 DNA. The D gene is left open where the match is weak. Clone size appears in some rows only: once, few, many, or a class for an expanded clone.

14 NA TRBJ2-3 TRBV15 NA CATSRDRAVDTQYF TGTGCCACCAGCAGAGACAGGGCGGTAGATACGCAGTATTTT
16 NA TRBJ1-5 TRBV4-1 many CASSQDDPRSNQPQHF TGCGCCAGCAGCCAAGATGATCCTCGGAGCAATCAGCCCCAGCATTTT
14 NA TRBJ2-7 TRBV6-5 few CASSLTESSYEQYF TGTGCCAGCAGTTTGACAGAGAGCTCCTACGAGCAGTACTTC
14 NA TRBJ2-3 TRBV6-2/TRBV6-3 many CASSRDRATDTQYF TGTGCCAGCAGTAGAGACCGAGCCACAGATACGCAGTATTTT
14 NA TRBJ2-3 TRBV27 NA CAGSVGRYKDTQYF TGTGCGGGGAGCGTGGGCCGGTACAAAGATACGCAGTACTTT
17 NA TRBJ1-1 TRBV4-1 many CASSQAGTEVRNTEAFF TGCGCCAGCAGCCAGGCCGGGACTGAGGTGAGGAACACTGAAGCTTTCTTT
14 NA TRBJ2-7 TRBV27 NA CASSLSGGSYEQYF TGTGCCAGCAGTTTATCAGGGGGATCCTACGAGCAGTACTTC
14 NA TRBJ2-1 TRBV6-1 NA CAGSGGGDQETQFF TGTGCGGGCAGTGGGGGAGGTGACCAAGAGACCCAGTTCTTC
15 TRBD1 TRBJ1-2 TRBV4-1 many CASSQGPGQGRGYTF TGCGCCAGCAGCCAGGGACCTGGACAGGGTCGCGGCTACACCTTC
14 NA TRBJ2-3 TRBV6-1 few CAGSGGPGPDTQYF TGTGCGGGCAGTGGGGGACCGGGGCCAGATACGCAGTATTTC
16 NA TRBJ2-3 TRBV6-1 NA CASRGHGGLDTDTQYF TGTGCCAGCAGGGGGCACGGGGGCTTGGACACAGATACGCAGTATTTC
13 NA TRBJ1-2 TRBV20-1 many CSASDVAVFGYTF TGCAGTGCTAGTGATGTCGCCGTGTTTGGCTACACCTTC
15 TRBD1 TRBJ2-3 TRBV7-3 many CASSPQGDLTDTQYF TGTGCCAGCAGCCCACAGGGGGACCTTACAGATACGCAGTATTTT
16 TRBD2 TRBJ2-1 TRBV7-9 NA CASSSDSGGDYNEQFF TGTGCCAGCAGCTCCGACAGCGGGGGAGACTACAATGAGCAGTTCTTC
16 TRBD2 TRBJ2-3 TRBV6-1 NA CASRASGHRAQETQYF TGTGCCAGCAGGGCTAGCGGGCACCGAGCCCAAGAGACGCAGTATTTC
14 NA TRBJ2-7 TRBV6-1 NA CASSVKVGPVEQYF TGTGCCAGCAGTGTGAAAGTGGGCCCGGTCGAGCAGTACTTC
17 NA TRBJ2-1 TRBV25-1 hyperexpanded CASSPLGQSSSYNEQFF TGTGCCAGCAGTCCCCTCGGACAGTCCTCCTCCTACAATGAGCAGTTCTTC
17 NA TRBJ2-1 TRBV27 NA CASLSGFHAFSYNEQFF TGTGCCAGCCTAAGCGGGTTCCATGCCTTCTCCTACAATGAGCAGTTCTTC
14 NA TRBJ2-3 TRBV27 NA CASRGVGSTDTQYF TGTGCCAGCAGGGGGGTGGGGTCCACAGATACGCAGTATTTT
11 NA TRBJ2-3 TRBV6-1 many CASSAMSTQYF TGTGCCAGCAGTGCCATGAGTACGCAGTATTTT
14 NA TRBJ2-4 TRBV6-8 NA CGSRGGGAKDMQYF TGCGGCAGCAGGGGGGGGGGGGCCAAAGACATGCAGTACTTC
16 TRBD1 TRBJ2-4 TRBV6-1 few CASSPRGLPAKNTQYF TGTGCCAGCAGTCCTAGGGGGCTGCCAGCCAAAAATACTCAGTACTTC
18 NA TRBJ2-3 TRBV4-1 few CASSQADGGRGGKDTQYF TGCGCCAGCAGCCAAGCAGACGGGGGGCGGGGAGGCAAAGATACGCAGTATTTT
15 NA TRBJ2-7 TRBV7-2 once CASSLAETVTYEQYF TGTGCCAGCAGCTTAGCAGAGACAGTGACCTACGAGCAGTACTTC
18 NA TRBJ2-3 TRBV4-1 NA CASSQADGARGAKDTQYF TGCGCCAGCAGCCAAGCAGACGGGGCCCGGGGAGCCAAAGATACGCAGTACTTT
15 NA TRBJ1-4 TRBV20-1 NA CSARWRAGANEKLFF TGCAGTGCTAGATGGCGGGCCGGAGCAAATGAAAAACTGTTTTTT
15 NA TRBJ2-3 TRBV7-8 few CASSLARTLPDTQYF TGTGCCAGCAGCTTAGCACGTACCCTTCCAGATACGCAGTATTTT
14 TRBD2 TRBJ2-5 TRBV6-1 many CASTGGGARETQYF TGTGCCAGCACCGGCGGGGGGGCCAGGGAGACCCAGTACTTC
15 NA TRBJ2-7 TRBV6-1 NA CASTPTSRSSYEQYF TGTGCCAGCACCCCCACTAGCCGGAGCTCCTACGAGCAGTACTTC
14 TRBD1 TRBJ1-4 TRBV7-2 NA CASSPQGESEKLFF TGTGCCAGCAGCCCACAGGGGGAATCGGAAAAACTGTTTTTT
13 NA TRBJ2-4 TRBV10-2 NA CVAGIGAKNTQYF TGCGTCGCGGGGATAGGGGCCAAAAACACTCAGTACTTC
18 TRBD2 TRBJ2-4 TRBV12-3/TRBV12-4 NA CASSRTSGGARPKNIQYF TGTGCCAGCAGTCGGACTAGCGGGGGGGCCCGGCCCAAAAACATTCAGTACTTC
17 NA TRBJ2-7 TRBV9 few CASSVTPAQTSSYEQYF TGTGCCAGCAGCGTAACGCCCGCGCAGACCAGCTCCTACGAGCAGTACTTC
14 NA TRBJ2-7 TRBV3-1 few CASSQEARGYEQYF TGTGCCAGCAGCCAAGAAGCAAGGGGCTACGAGCAGTACTTC
16 TRBD2 TRBJ2-7 TRBV6-1 few CASSKTSGGAVYEQYF TGTGCCAGCAGTAAAACTAGCGGGGGGGCCGTTTACGAGCAGTACTTC